Below, 9 T cell receptor beta chains from the same sample are listed, as sequenced in a study of radiation and T cells in renal cell carcinoma. The method was immunoSEQ multiplex PCR; TCRdb's version includes in-frame clones alone and lacks a portion of them. Of 14,000 or so clones in the sample, around 60% were seen once. Indicated treatment: treatment-naive control, cytoreductive nephrectomy. Material: tumor tissue, obtained from a patient whose treatment was nephrectomy without radiotherapy. Every receptor here comes from a man aged 45 to 65 with renal cell carcinoma.

The chain couples TRBV5-1 to TRBJ1-4, with TRBD1 identical over 8 bases. V shed 0 bases and J 6 bases; nucleotides not matched to a gene: 4. Germline V lookup: CDR1 SGHRS, CDR2 YFSETQ. The CDR3 length is 15 residues. The CDR3 protein is CASSLAGTGYEKLFF. DNA for the CDR3: TGCGCCAGCAGCTTGGCCGGGACAGGCTATGAAAAACTGTTTTTT.

This chain uses TRBV9 with TRBJ1-6; TRBD1 matches at 7 bases. Germline values: CDR1 SGDLS, CDR2 YYNGEE. Unmatched junction bases numbered 11, after V lost 3 bases and J lost 8 bases. This CDR3 has 16 residues. CDR3 DNA: TGTGCCAGCAGCGAGGGTCAGGGGGGGGCCTATTCACCCCTCCACTTT. It translates to CASSEGQGGAYSPLHF.

The J gene is TRBJ1-5, the V gene TRBV10-3, with 10 bases fitting TRBD1. The ends lost 0 bases at V and 4 bases at J; junction bases unmatched: 6. The germline gives CDR1 ENHRY, CDR2 SYGVKD. The CDR3 length is 17 residues. DNA for the CDR3: TGTGCCATCAGTGAGTCTAGGACAGGGGGTACGAATCAGCCCCAGCATTTT. Amino acid sequence: CAISESRTGGTNQPQHF.

CDR3 protein: CASSPSEIGAWNSPLHF. Here the CDR3 DNA reads TGTGCCAGCTCACCATCGGAGATTGGGGCCTGGAATTCACCCCTCCACTTT. The gene calls are TRBV18 and TRBJ1-6, with a tentative D call TRBD1 (5 bases). CDR1 and CDR2 from the germline V gene are KGHSH and LQKENI. The CDR3 sequence is 17 residues long. V was trimmed by 2 bases and J by 7 bases, leaving 18 bases between them.

This clone was found a few times. The chain links TRBV10-1 to TRBJ2-3; 10 bases match TRBD1. The ends lost 0 bases at V and 3 bases at J; junction bases unmatched: 0. CDR3 size: 15 residues. Germline-derived CDR1 and CDR2 are WNHNN and SYGVQD (reference sequence). CDR3 protein: CASSESGQGTDTQYF. CDR3 nucleotides: TGCGCCAGCAGTGAGTCGGGACAGGGGACAGATACGCAGTATTTT.

The CDR3 is CATQGNYGYTF. Here the CDR3 DNA reads TGTGCCACCCAAGGGAACTATGGCTACACCTTC. This rearrangement joins TRBV25-1 to TRBJ1-2; no clear D gene. This CDR3 has 11 amino acids. V was clipped by 10 bases and J by 2 bases, with 8 bases between them. Germline V CDR1 and CDR2: MGHDK, SYGVNS.

V gene TRBV7-2 combines with J gene TRBJ2-3; D is unresolved. The germline CDR1 and CDR2 sequences are SGHTA and FQGNSA. The germline V and J ends were trimmed by 3 bases and 0 bases, with 4 bases remaining between them. The CDR3 is 13 residues long. Here the CDR3 DNA reads TGTGCCAGCAGCTTGCCTAGCACAGATACGCAGTATTTT. Translated: CASSLPSTDTQYF.

V usage is TRBV11-2 and J usage is TRBJ2-2; D not resolved. The germline gives CDR1 SGHAT, CDR2 FQNNGV. Trimming stripped 6 bases from V and 0 bases from J, with 8 bases between. The CDR3 is 14 residues long. This CDR3 is CASRALSNTGELFF. The CDR3 DNA reads as TGTGCCAGCAGGGCACTCTCGAACACCGGGGAGCTGTTTTTT.

Only one count was recorded for this clone. This chain links TRBV18 with TRBJ2-2; D remains ambiguous. The CDR3 loop spans 17 amino acids. Germline CDR1 is KGHSH and CDR2 is LQKENI. V lost 3 bases and J 4 bases, leaving 18 bases between the germline ends. CDR3 sequence (DNA): TGTGCCAGCTCACCCTACACTCCGGGTATTTTCACCGGGGAGCTGTTTTTT. Translating it yields CASSPYTPGIFTGELFF. The variable domain in full, completed from reference TRBV18 and TRBJ2-2, reads NAGVMQNPRHLVRRRGQEARLRCSPMKGHSHVYWYRQLPEEGLKFMVYLQKENIIDESGMPKERFSAEFPKEGPSILRIQQVVRGDSAAYFCASSPYTPGIFTGELFFGEGSRLTVL.